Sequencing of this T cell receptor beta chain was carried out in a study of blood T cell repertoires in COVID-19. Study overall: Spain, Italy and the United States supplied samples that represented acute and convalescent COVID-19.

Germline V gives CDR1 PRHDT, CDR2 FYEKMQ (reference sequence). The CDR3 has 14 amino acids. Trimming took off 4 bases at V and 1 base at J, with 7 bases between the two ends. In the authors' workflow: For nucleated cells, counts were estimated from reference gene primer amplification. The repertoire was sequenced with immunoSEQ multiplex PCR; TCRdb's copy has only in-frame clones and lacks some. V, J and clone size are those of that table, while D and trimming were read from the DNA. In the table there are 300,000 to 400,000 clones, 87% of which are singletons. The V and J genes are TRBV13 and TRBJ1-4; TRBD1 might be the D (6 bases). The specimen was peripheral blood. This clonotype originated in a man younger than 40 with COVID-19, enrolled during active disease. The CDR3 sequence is CASSWGRTNEKLFF. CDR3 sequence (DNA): TGTGCCAGCAGCTGGGGGCGAACTAATGAAAAACTGTTTTTT.